This T cell receptor beta chain derives from a study of blood T cells in healthy people across ages. The study, taken as a whole, reports: Long-lived donors exceeded aged donors in naive CD4+ cells and diversity. The diversity estimates, figures obtained from one million T cells, were considered underestimates.

As regards this clonotype: Its antigen is as yet unknown.

A second PCR of 7 to 11 cycles used a sample-barcoded 5' primer and a J-beta primer mix. TCRdb reprocessed the 5' RACE reads with MiXCR, giving one entry per CDR3 protein. The sample has fewer than 2,000,000 distinct CDR3 sequences, around 42% seen once. Germline CDR1 is MGHRA and CDR2 is YSYEKL. V lost 8 bases, J lost 4 bases, and 11 bases stayed unmatched. This CDR3 spans 15 amino acids. The sequencing sample was made of blood. The source of this sequence is a human donor in good health. The V gene is TRBV4-1, the J gene TRBJ1-2; 9 nucleotides align to TRBD1. As DNA, the CDR3 is TGCGCCAGCCAGCCAAGACACAGGGGGCTCTATGGCTACACCTTC. It yields the protein CASQPRHRGLYGYTF.